The source of this T cell receptor (beta chain) is a study of shared clonotypes between healthy human individuals. In regard to this clone: The antigen remains undetermined.

Study-wide results and caveats: Donors were few, which limited the genetic and exposure-history diversity represented. Non-shared clonotypes were found to have lower generation probabilities than the clonotypes that were shared by all four of the sorted-subset donors.

Germline V CDR1 and CDR2: SSHAT, FNYEAQ (reference sequence). The CDR3 totals 16 residues. V was pared by 5 bases and J by 5 bases, with 19 bases between. In the naive CD8 group, cells lacked CD45RO and were positively selected for CCR7, so terminally differentiated effector memory CD45RA+ cells were left out. Healthy HIV-negative adults without recent acute infections or vaccinations served as donors. The table came from immunoSEQ multiplex PCR; TCRdb's copy has only in-frame clones and leaves some out. Counted here are 630,000 or so clones, roughly 98% occurring once; the ten biggest clones make up 0.25% to 0.35%.

The clonotype was recovered from a man aged 25-40 years in good health. The source material was naive CD8+ T cells sorted from blood. The chain couples TRBV7-7 to TRBJ2-1, with D unresolved. The CDR3, as DNA: TGTGCCAGCAGCCCCCTTTCCAGTGAAGGGAACAATGAGCAGTTCTTC. Translation: CASSPLSSEGNNEQFF.